This T cell receptor (beta chain) was retrieved from a study of T cell changes during pregnancy in multiple sclerosis. Trimming took off 1 base at V and 4 bases at J, with 11 bases between the two ends. This CDR3 region has 14 residues. Looked up from germline, CDR1 is SGHVS and CDR2 is FNYEAQ. Clones were read by immunoSEQ multiplex PCR, and TCRdb kept only the in-frame ones, dropping some. The repertoire consists of about 36,000 clones, with about 91% occurring once and the leading ten covering about 0.42%. This rearrangement joins TRBV7-6 to TRBJ2-7; tentative D call: TRBD2 (7 bases). This clonotype originated in a female donor in good health, enrolled as a control in a pregnancy study. Sequencing used CD4+ T cells from peripheral blood mononuclear cells, obtained in the third trimester of pregnancy. CDR3 protein: CASSLEGGPYEQYF. For the CDR3, the DNA is TGTGCCAGCAGCTTAGAGGGGGGGCCGTACGAGCAGTACTTC.